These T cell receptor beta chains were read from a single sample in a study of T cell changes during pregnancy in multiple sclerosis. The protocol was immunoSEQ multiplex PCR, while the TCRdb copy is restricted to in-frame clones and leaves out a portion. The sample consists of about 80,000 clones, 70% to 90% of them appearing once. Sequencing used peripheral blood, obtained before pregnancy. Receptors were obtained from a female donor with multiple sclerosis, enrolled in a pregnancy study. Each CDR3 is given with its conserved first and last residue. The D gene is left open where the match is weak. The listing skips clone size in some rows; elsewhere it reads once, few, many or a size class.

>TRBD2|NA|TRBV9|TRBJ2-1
CASSVEPHSPSGSYNEQFF
TGTGCCAGCAGCGTAGAGCCCCACTCTCCTAGCGGATCATACAATGAGCAGTTCTTC
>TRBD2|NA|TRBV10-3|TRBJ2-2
CAISDPSGDGTGELFF
TGTGCCATCAGTGATCCTAGCGGGGATGGAACCGGGGAGCTGTTTTTT
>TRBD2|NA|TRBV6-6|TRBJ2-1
CASGREGEQFF
TGTGCCAGCGGCAGGGAGGGTGAGCAGTTCTTC
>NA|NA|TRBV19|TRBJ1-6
CASSITENSPLHF
TGTGCCAGTAGTATAACCGAGAATTCACCCCTCCACTTT
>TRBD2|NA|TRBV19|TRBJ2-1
CASSMTQTSGGWNEQFF
TGTGCCAGTAGTATGACACAAACTAGCGGGGGATGGAATGAGCAGTTCTTC
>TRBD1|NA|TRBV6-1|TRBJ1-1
CASSAGGNRAFF
TGTGCCAGCAGTGCAGGGGGTAATAGAGCTTTCTTT
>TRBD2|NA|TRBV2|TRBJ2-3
CASSEALPRGRSTDTQYF
TGTGCCAGCAGTGAAGCTCTGCCGCGGGGGAGGAGCACAGATACGCAGTATTTT
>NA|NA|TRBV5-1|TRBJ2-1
CASSRGGLFSYNEQFF
TGCGCCAGCAGCAGGGGGGGCCTCTTTTCCTACAATGAGCAGTTCTTC
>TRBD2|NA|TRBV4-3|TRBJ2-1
CASSQDAGGSYNEQFF
TGCGCCAGCAGCCAAGATGCGGGGGGGTCCTACAATGAGCAGTTCTTC
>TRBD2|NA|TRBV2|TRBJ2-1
CASRRTSGGTIYNEQFF
TGTGCCAGCAGGCGAACTAGCGGGGGGACCATCTACAATGAGCAGTTCTTC
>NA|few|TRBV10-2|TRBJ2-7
CASRGQPNYEQYF
TGCGCCAGCAGGGGACAACCGAACTACGAGCAGTACTTC
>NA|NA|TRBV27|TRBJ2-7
CASSTYRFREQYF
TGTGCCAGCAGTACCTACAGGTTTCGGGAGCAGTACTTC
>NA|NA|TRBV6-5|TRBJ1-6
CASSTTPSPLHF
TGTGCCAGCAGTACTACACCGTCACCCCTCCACTTT
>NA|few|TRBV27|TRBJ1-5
CASSKTGFNQPQHF
TGTGCCAGCAGTAAAACAGGGTTCAATCAGCCCCAGCATTTT
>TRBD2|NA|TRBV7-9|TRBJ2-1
CASSPQLAGGPVEQFF
TGTGCCAGCAGCCCACAACTAGCGGGGGGGCCGGTTGAGCAGTTCTTC
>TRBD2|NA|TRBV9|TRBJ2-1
CASSQGLAEYNEQFF
TGTGCCAGCAGCCAAGGACTAGCGGAGTACAATGAGCAGTTCTTC
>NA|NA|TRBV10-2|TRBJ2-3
CASSEGGGETDTQYF
TGCGCCAGCAGTGAAGGAGGGGGCGAGACAGATACGCAGTATTTT
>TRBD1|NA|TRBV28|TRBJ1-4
CASSLGTGGEKLFF
TGTGCCAGCAGTCTAGGGACAGGGGGTGAAAAACTGTTTTTT
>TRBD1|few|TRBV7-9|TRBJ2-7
CASSLTGQGGYEQYF
TGTGCCAGCAGCTTAACGGGACAGGGGGGCTACGAGCAGTACTTC
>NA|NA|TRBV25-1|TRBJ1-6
CATSEGVGSPLHF
TGTGCCACCTCTGAGGGGGTCGGTTCACCCCTCCACTTT
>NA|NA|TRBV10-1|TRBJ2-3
CASSFPEDTQYF
TGCGCCAGCAGTTTTCCAGAAGATACGCAGTATTTT
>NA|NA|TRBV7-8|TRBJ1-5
CASSPLGPNQPQHF
TGTGCCAGCAGCCCTCTGGGGCCAAATCAGCCCCAGCATTTT
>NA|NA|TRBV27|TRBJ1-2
CASSLFSASRGNYGYTF
TGTGCCAGCAGTTTATTTTCGGCCTCCCGGGGTAACTATGGCTACACCTTC
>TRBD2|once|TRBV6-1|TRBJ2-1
CASSEASGGANEQFF
TGTGCCAGCAGTGAAGCTAGCGGGGGGGCCAATGAGCAGTTCTTC
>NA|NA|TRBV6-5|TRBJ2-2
CASGREYDTGELFF
TGTGCCAGCGGTCGGGAGTATGACACCGGGGAGCTGTTTTTT
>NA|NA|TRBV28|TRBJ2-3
CASSPLDALLADTQYF
TGTGCCAGCAGCCCTCTTGACGCACTCCTAGCAGATACGCAGTATTTT
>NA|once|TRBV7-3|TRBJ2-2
CASSSTEVAGELFF
TGTGCCAGCAGCTCAACAGAGGTCGCCGGGGAGCTGTTTTTT
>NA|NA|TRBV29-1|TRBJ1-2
CSVDAGGGGYTF
TGCAGCGTTGACGCGGGTGGGGGCGGCTACACCTTC
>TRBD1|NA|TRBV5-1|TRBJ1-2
CASSEAQGFGYTF
TGCGCCAGCAGCGAAGCACAGGGGTTCGGCTACACCTTC
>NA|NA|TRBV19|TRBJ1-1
CASSIGGNTEAFF
TGTGCCAGTAGTATCGGGGGGAACACTGAAGCTTTCTTT
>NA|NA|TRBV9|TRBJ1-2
CASSTQGRDGYTF
TGTGCCAGCAGCACTCAGGGTAGAGATGGCTACACCTTC
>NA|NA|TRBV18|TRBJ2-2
CASSPQNTGELFF
TGTGCCAGCTCACCCCAAAACACCGGGGAGCTGTTTTTT
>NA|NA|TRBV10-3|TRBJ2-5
CAVGEEGETQYF
TGTGCCGTGGGGGAGGAGGGGGAGACCCAGTACTTC
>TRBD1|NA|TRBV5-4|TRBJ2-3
CASSRGQGIDTQYF
TGTGCCAGCAGCCGGGGACAGGGGATAGATACGCAGTATTTT
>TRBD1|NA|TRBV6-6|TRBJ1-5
CASDFGQGNQPQHF
TGTGCCAGTGATTTCGGACAGGGAAATCAGCCCCAGCATTTT
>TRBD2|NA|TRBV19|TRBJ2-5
CASSKRGGEETQYF
TGTGCCAGTAGTAAGCGGGGGGGAGAAGAGACCCAGTACTTC
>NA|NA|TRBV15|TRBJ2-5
CATSRGGSETQYF
TGTGCCACCAGCAGAGGGGGCTCAGAGACCCAGTACTTC
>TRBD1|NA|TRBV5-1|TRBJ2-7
CASSSTGGRSYEQYF
TGCGCCAGCAGCTCGACAGGGGGTAGGTCCTACGAGCAGTACTTC
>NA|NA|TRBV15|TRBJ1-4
CATSRDLNEKLFF
TGTGCCACCAGCAGAGACCTTAATGAAAAACTGTTTTTT
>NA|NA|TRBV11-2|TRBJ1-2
CASSPPGVYGYTF
TGTGCCAGTTCCCCCCCAGGCGTCTATGGCTACACCTTC